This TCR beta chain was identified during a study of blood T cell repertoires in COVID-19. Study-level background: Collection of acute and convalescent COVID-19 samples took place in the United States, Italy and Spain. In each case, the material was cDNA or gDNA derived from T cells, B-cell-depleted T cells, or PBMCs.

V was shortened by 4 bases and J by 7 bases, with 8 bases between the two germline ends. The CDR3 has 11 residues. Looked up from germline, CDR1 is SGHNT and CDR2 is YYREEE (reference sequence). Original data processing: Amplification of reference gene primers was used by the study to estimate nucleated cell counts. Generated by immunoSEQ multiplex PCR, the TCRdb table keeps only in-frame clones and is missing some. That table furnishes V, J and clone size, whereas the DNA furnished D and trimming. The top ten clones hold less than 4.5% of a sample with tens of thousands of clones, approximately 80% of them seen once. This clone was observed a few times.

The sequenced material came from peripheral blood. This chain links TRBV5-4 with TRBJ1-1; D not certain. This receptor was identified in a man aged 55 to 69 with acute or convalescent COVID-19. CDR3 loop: CASSQGSEAFF. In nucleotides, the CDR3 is TGTGCCAGCAGCCAAGGGAGTGAAGCTTTCTTT. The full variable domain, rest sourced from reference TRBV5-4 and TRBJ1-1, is ETGVTQSPTHLIKTRGQQVTLRCSSQSGHNTVSWYQQALGQGPQFIFQYYREEENGRGNFPPRFSGLQFPNYSSELNVNALELDDSALYLCASSQGSEAFFGQGTRLTVV.